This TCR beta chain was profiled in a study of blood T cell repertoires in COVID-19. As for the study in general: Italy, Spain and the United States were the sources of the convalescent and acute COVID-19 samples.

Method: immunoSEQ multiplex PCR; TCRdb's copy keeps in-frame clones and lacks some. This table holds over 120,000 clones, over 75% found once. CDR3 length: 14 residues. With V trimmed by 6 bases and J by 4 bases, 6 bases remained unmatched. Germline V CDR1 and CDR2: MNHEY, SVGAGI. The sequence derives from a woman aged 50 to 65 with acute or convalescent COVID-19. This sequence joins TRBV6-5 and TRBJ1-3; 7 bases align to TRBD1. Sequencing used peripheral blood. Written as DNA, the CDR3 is TGTGCCAGCAGCTACCTGGGACAGGGAAACACCATATATTTT. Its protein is CASSYLGQGNTIYF.